What follows are 9 T cell receptor beta chains derived from one specimen sequenced in a study of spatial heterogeneity in lung cancer. TCRdb fed the 5' RACE reads into MiXCR, producing one record per CDR3 protein. The sample lists 24,000 or so distinct CDR3 sequences, 3% to 3.5% occurring once. Documented time point: sample taken at primary tumor resection. Unsorted whole RNA of tumor, nontumor lung or frozen PBMC was sequenced. The sequences come from PBMCs, collected at surgery. These receptors all stem from a female donor with early-stage non-small cell lung cancer.

In this sample, this clonotype turned up many times. One end of the junction does not line up with germline, which may come from a read error. The rearrangement links TRBV7-2 to TRBJ2-2, with 13 positions matching TRBD2. The CDR3 length is 16 residues. Germline V gives CDR1 SGHTA, CDR2 FQGNSA. The CDR3 nucleotides read TGTGTCAGCACCCCGACTAGCGGGAGGCCCACCGGGGAGCTGTTTTTT. Protein: CVSTPTSGRPTGELFF.

This clonotype was seen many times. This rearrangement joins TRBV11-2 to TRBJ1-2; unclear D gene. The CDR3 has 12 amino acids. Germline CDR1 is SGHAT and CDR2 is FQNNGV. The V and J ends lost 3 bases and 4 bases respectively, with 6 bases between them. CDR3 residues: CASSLQIYGYTF. CDR3 DNA: TGTGCCAGCAGCTTGCAGATCTATGGCTACACCTTC. The variable domain in full, with the rest retrieved from reference TRBV11-2 and TRBJ1-2, is EAGVAQSPRYKIIEKRQSVAFWCNPISGHATLYWYQQILGQGPKLLIQFQNNGVVDDSQLPKDRFSAERLKGVDSTLKIQPAKLEDSAVYLCASSLQIYGYTFGSGTRLTVV.

This clonotype was detected a few times. CDR3 residues: CASSLGTGPAETQYF. As DNA, the CDR3 is TGTGCCAGCAGCCTCGGGACAGGCCCTGCGGAGACCCAGTACTTC. The chain is built from TRBV7-6 and TRBJ2-5; 8 positions match TRBD1. The J segment lost 5 bases and the V segment lost 5 bases, leaving 10 bases of the junction unmatched. Germline V lookup: CDR1 SGHVS, CDR2 FNYEAQ. There are 15 residues in the CDR3.

This clonotype has at least ten counts. V usage is TRBV9 and J usage is TRBJ2-3; D is possibly TRBD1 (6 bases). Germline V lookup: CDR1 SGDLS, CDR2 YYNGEE. CDR3 size: 14 residues. V was shortened by 6 bases and J by 0 bases, with 11 bases between the two germline ends. CDR3 DNA: TGTGCCAGCAACCTCGGACAGAGCACAGATACGCAGTATTTT. As protein: CASNLGQSTDTQYF.

This clonotype was picked up many times. This chain connects TRBV2 to TRBJ1-6; D perhaps matches TRBD1 (5 bases). The CDR3 is 18 amino acids. The germline CDR1 and CDR2 sequences are SNHLY and FYNNEI. V was shortened by 2 bases and J by 4 bases, with 18 bases between the two germline ends. The CDR3 loop is CASSETGTVVVYNSPLHF. CDR3 in DNA: TGTGCCAGCAGTGAAACCGGGACGGTGGTTGTATATAATTCACCCCTCCACTTT. The full variable domain, its missing parts supplied by reference TRBV2 and TRBJ1-6, is EPEVTQTPSHQVTQMGQEVILRCVPISNHLYFYWYRQILGQKVEFLVSFYNNEISEKSEIFDDQFSVERPDGSNFTLKIRSTKLEDSAMYFCASSETGTVVVYNSPLHFGNGTRLTVT.

This clonotype was counted between two and nine times. The rearrangement uses TRBV12-3 or TRBV12-4 and TRBJ2-3; 10 bases agree with TRBD1. This CDR3 is 15 amino acids long. V lost 8 bases to trimming and J lost 4 bases; unmatched junction nucleotides: 9. The CDR3 protein is CASSRRGQGADTQYF. Written as DNA, the CDR3 is TGTGCCAGCTCCAGGCGAGGACAGGGGGCAGATACGCAGTATTTT.

In its sample, this clonotype was seen a few times. The V call is TRBV12-3 or TRBV12-4, the J call TRBJ2-7; no clear D gene. The CDR3 spans 12 residues. V was pared by 5 bases and J by 2 bases, with 7 bases between. The CDR3 loop is CASSPAPYEQYF. CDR3 coding DNA: TGTGCCAGCAGTCCAGCCCCCTACGAGCAGTACTTC.

This clonotype appeared many times. The chain links TRBV5-5 to TRBJ2-7; 10 bases agree with TRBD1. Germline values: CDR1 SGHKS, CDR2 YYEKEE (reference sequence). V dropped 0 bases and J dropped 3; count of bases not matched to a gene: 0. The CDR3 runs 14 residues. The CDR3 DNA is TGTGCCAGCAGCTTGGGGACAGGGGGCTACGAGCAGTACTTC. Residues: CASSLGTGGYEQYF.

The sample holds many counts of this clonotype. This chain links TRBV7-8 with TRBJ1-1; weak D call: TRBD1 (5 bases). The CDR3 runs 15 residues. The V gene lost 6 bases and the J gene lost 4 bases, with 18 bases spanning the gap. In germline, CDR1 is SGHVS, CDR2 FQNEAQ. The CDR3 DNA reads TGTGCCAGCAGGCACAACAGGTGGAGGGGCACTGAAGCTTTCTTT. This codes for CASRHNRWRGTEAFF.